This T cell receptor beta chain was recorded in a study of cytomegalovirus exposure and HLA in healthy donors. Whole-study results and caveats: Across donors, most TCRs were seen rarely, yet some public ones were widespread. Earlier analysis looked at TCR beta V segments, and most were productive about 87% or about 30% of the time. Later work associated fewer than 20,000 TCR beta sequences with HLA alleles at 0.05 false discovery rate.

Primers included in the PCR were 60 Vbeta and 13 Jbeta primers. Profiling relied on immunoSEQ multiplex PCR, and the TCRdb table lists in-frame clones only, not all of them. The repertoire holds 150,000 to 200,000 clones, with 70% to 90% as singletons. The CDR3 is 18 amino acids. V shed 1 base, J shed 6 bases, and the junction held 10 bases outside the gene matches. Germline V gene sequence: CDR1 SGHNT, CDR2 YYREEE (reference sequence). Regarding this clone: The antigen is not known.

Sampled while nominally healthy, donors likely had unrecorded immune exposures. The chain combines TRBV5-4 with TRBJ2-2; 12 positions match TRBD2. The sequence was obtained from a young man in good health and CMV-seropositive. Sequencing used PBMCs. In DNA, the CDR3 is TGTGCCAGCAGCTTGTCTCCTAGCGGGGGGGCCAGGGCCGGGGAGCTGTTTTTT. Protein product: CASSLSPSGGARAGELFF. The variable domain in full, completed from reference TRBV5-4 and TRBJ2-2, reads ETGVTQSPTHLIKTRGQQVTLRCSSQSGHNTVSWYQQALGQGPQFIFQYYREEENGRGNFPPRFSGLQFPNYSSELNVNALELDDSALYLCASSLSPSGGARAGELFFGEGSRLTVL.